This T cell receptor beta chain comes out of a study of metastatic and nonmetastatic thyroid tumors. All patients were treatment-naive before thyroid surgery. The germline V gene has CDR1 MGHRA and CDR2 YSYEKL. The ends were cut back, 1 base at V and 2 bases at J, with 12 bases in the middle. This CDR3 has 16 amino acids. The sample holds many counts of this clone. Original processing notes: Clinicopathological groups of papillary thyroid cancer showed CDR3 differences that were used to build a distant-metastasis classifier. With MiXCR, TCRdb reprocessed the PCR reads. The authors' filters were not applied to this entry. The table has 15,000 to 20,000 clones, about 31% seen once; the top ten hold about 10%.

The rearrangement joins TRBV4-1 to TRBJ2-1; no definite D call. Source material: blood. The sequence derives from a female donor with papillary thyroid cancer or a benign thyroid nodule (not recorded which). Some clones in this sample may be carry-over from other donors' samples. CDR3 region: CASSQVDLITYNEQFF. The CDR3 DNA sequence: TGCGCCAGCAGCCAAGTCGATTTAATCACCTACAATGAGCAGTTCTTC.